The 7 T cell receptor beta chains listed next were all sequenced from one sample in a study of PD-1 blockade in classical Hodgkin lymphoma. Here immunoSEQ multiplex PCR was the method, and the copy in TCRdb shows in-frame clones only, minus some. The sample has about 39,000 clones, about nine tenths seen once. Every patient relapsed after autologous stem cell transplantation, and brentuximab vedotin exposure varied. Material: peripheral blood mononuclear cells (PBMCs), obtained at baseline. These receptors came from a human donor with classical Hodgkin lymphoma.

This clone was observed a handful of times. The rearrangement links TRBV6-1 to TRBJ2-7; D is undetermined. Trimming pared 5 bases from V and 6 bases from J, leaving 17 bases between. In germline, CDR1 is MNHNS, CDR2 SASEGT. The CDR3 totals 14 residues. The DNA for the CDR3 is TGTGCCAGCAGTACGACTCTCGATATACCCGAGCAGTACTTC. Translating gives CASSTTLDIPEQYF.

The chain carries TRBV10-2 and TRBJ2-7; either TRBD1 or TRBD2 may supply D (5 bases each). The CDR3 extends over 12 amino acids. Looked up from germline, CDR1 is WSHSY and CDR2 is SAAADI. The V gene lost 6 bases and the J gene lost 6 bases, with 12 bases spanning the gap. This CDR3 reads CASSPWGTEQYF. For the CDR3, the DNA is TGCGCCAGCAGCCCCTGGGGGACCGAGCAGTACTTC.

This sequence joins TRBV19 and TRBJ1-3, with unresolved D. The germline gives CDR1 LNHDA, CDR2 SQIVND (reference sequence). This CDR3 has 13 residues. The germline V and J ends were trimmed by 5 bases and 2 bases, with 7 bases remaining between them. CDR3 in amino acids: CASSQETGNTIYF. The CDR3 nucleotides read TGTGCCAGTAGTCAGGAGACTGGAAACACCATATATTTT.

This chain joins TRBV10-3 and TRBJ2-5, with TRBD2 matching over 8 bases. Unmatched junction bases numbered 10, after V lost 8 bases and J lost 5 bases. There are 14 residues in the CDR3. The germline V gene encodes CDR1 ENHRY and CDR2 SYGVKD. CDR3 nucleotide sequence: TGTGCCATCTCCCGGGGTAGCGGGAAGGAGACCCAGTACTTC. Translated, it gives CAISRGSGKETQYF.

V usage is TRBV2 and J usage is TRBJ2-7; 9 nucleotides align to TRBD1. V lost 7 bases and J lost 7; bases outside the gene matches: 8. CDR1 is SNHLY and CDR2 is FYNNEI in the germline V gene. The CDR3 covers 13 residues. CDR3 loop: CASNWDRVREQYF. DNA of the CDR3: TGTGCCAGCAATTGGGACAGGGTGAGAGAGCAGTACTTC.

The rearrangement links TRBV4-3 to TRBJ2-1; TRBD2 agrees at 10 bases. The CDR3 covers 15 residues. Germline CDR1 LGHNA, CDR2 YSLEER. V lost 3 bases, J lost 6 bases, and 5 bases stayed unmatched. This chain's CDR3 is CASSHSSGGLNEQFF. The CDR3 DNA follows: TGCGCCAGCAGCCACTCTAGCGGGGGTCTCAATGAGCAGTTCTTC.

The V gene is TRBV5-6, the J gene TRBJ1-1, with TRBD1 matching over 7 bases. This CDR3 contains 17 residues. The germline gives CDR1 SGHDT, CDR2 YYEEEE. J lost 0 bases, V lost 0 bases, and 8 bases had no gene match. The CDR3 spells CASSLAGRGPVNTEAFF. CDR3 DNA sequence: TGTGCCAGCAGCTTGGCCGGGAGGGGGCCTGTGAACACTGAAGCTTTCTTT.